The 17 T cell receptor beta chains below come from one sample, sequenced in a study of CXCR3-negative and CXCR3-positive naive CD8 T cells. General study findings and limits: Naive cells positive for CXCR3 carried more hydrophobic TRB CDR3s than CXCR3-negative ones.

These receptors are not linked to any known antigen. Carrying UMI labels, the TRB cDNA libraries were prepared through 5' RACE. From the 5' RACE reads, TCRdb lists one entry per CDR3 protein and no DNA. In total, the table holds about 57,000 distinct CDR3 sequences. Sample: naive CXCR3+ CD8+ T cells from blood. Stated subset: CD45RO-CCR7+CD27+CD95- naive CD8+ T cells expressing CXCR3 (TNR3+). These receptor sequences come from a human donor in good health. Some clones in this sample may be carry-over from other donors' samples.

This chain uses TRBV29-1 with TRBJ2-7; there is no DNA to check the TCRdb D call of TRBD1. CDR1 and CDR2 (germline): SQVTM, ANQGSEA. This CDR3 is 13 amino acids long. This CDR3 is CSVEGGQGYEQYF.

The V and J genes are TRBV14 and TRBJ2-2; there is no DNA to check the TCRdb D call of TRBD2. The CDR3 consists of 17 residues. The V gene's germline CDR1 is SGHDN and CDR2 FVKESK. Here the CDR3 reads CASSQPSGGADTGELFF.

This chain uses TRBV6-2 or TRBV6-3 with TRBJ2-1; TCRdb picks TRBD1, but there is no DNA to check that call. Germline V gene lookup returns CDR1 MNHEY and CDR2 SVGEGT. The CDR3 loop spans 14 amino acids. The CDR3 is CASRRDRTYNEQFF.

The chain uses TRBV7-6 and TRBJ2-1; TCRdb's assignment of TRBD2 cannot be checked, as there is no DNA. CDR1 and CDR2 from the germline V gene are SGHVS and FNYEAQ. The CDR3 is made up of 16 amino acids. The CDR3 region is CASSFGTSGGGNEQFF.

The CDR3 region is CASSLVGRETQYF. The chain links TRBV7-6 to TRBJ2-5; TCRdb picks TRBD1, but there is no DNA to check that call. The germline V gene has CDR1 SGHVS and CDR2 FNYEAQ. There are 13 residues in the CDR3.

This chain joins TRBV7-2 and TRBJ2-1; TCRdb picks TRBD2, but there is no DNA to check that call. Germline CDR1 and CDR2: SGHTA and FQGNSA. This CDR3 comprises 15 residues. The CDR3 is CASSSLPRDDNEQFF.

CDR3 loop: CASSQFGGQETQYF. The gene calls are TRBV3-1 and TRBJ2-5; TCRdb names TRBD1, which stays unverified in the absence of DNA. Germline CDR1 reads LGHDT; CDR2 reads YNNKEL (reference sequence). The CDR3 contains 14 residues.

The chain has TRBV29-1 and TRBJ2-7; TCRdb indicates TRBD2, and absent DNA this call remains unverified. The germline gives CDR1 SQVTM, CDR2 ANQGSEA. The CDR3 covers 13 residues. The CDR3 protein is CSAAGMAVYEQYF.

The CDR3 region is CASSQETWNTEAFF. V and J are TRBV3-1 and TRBJ1-1. The CDR3 extends over 14 amino acids. Germline CDR1 and CDR2: LGHDT and YNNKEL (reference sequence).

The rearrangement uses TRBV5-4 and TRBJ2-7; the D call from TCRdb, TRBD1, cannot be confirmed without DNA. CDR1 SGHNT and CDR2 YYREEE come from the germline V gene (reference sequence). This CDR3 has 13 residues. CDR3 loop: CASSGAQGYEQYF.

This chain links TRBV7-9 with TRBJ2-7. This CDR3 comprises 14 residues. Per the germline V gene, CDR1 is SEHNR and CDR2 is FQNEAQ (reference sequence). CDR3 in amino acids: CASSLEANALEQYF.

The rearrangement joins TRBV7-9 to TRBJ2-1; TCRdb designates TRBD1, a call that cannot be tested without DNA. The CDR3 is 13 amino acids. Germline CDR1 is SEHNR and CDR2 is FQNEAQ (reference sequence). CDR3: CASSVGAPGEQFF. Complete variable domain (other parts from reference TRBV7-9 and TRBJ2-1): DTGVSQNPRHKITKRGQNVTFRCDPISEHNRLYWYRQTLGQGPEFLTYFQNEAQLEKSRLLSDRFSAERPKGSFSTLEIQRTEQGDSAMYLCASSVGAPGEQFFGPGTRLTVL.

The CDR3 here is CASSPTGTLNREQYF. The chain recombines TRBV4-1 with TRBJ2-7; TCRdb proposes TRBD1, but this gene call is untestable without DNA. CDR1 is MGHRA and CDR2 is YSYEKL in the germline V gene. CDR3 length: 15 residues.

The gene calls are TRBV11-2 and TRBJ2-7. The CDR3 has 13 residues. Germline V gene sequence: CDR1 SGHAT, CDR2 FQNNGV. This chain's CDR3 is CASSFVTSYEQYF.

The chain couples TRBV7-9 to TRBJ2-7. From germline, CDR1 is SEHNR and CDR2 FQNEAQ (reference sequence). This CDR3 is 13 amino acids long. CDR3: CASRPDEAYEQYF.

The chain combines TRBV14 with TRBJ2-7. This CDR3 comprises 15 residues. The V gene's germline CDR1 is SGHDN and CDR2 FVKESK. CDR3: CASSQKFGSSYEQYF.

The V and J genes are TRBV4-3 and TRBJ1-1; the TRBD1 assignment by TCRdb is unverifiable without DNA. Germline loops: CDR1 LGHNA, CDR2 YSLEER. This CDR3 is built from 14 residues. CDR3 loop: CASSQEGQGPEAFF.